Given below is one TCR beta chain in context. Its antigen remains unidentified. Only in-frame clones appear in the TCRdb table, and some are missing; sequencing was by immunoSEQ multiplex PCR. The table lists under 550,000 clones, more than 80% of them singletons, with 9.5% to 15% in the top ten. Between the trimmed V and J ends, which lost 6 bases and 6 bases, there was a span of 17 bases. Per the germline V gene, CDR1 is LNHDA and CDR2 is SQIVND (reference sequence). The CDR3 consists of 14 residues. This specimen belongs to a study of Ad26.COV2.S vaccination and SARS-CoV-2 variants. About the research overall: Each vaccinee took Ad26.COV2.S intramuscularly, once or twice 56 days apart. Study-wide findings and caveats: Marked by substantial breadth, spike-specific CD8+ and CD4+ T cell responses were reportedly seen after vaccination. It is possible that the TCR breadth and depth analyses underestimated the total T cell responses.

Indicated treatment: approximately 18 received Ad26.COV2.S at low or high dose, single or two shots; about 5 received placebo; per-sample allocation not given. It was on day 63 after the first vaccine or placebo injection that samples were taken. The chain combines TRBV19 with TRBJ1-2; D gene unclear. The TCR sequence derives from a person between 18 and 59 years old who received the Ad26.COV2.S COVID-19 vaccine or a placebo. Here the sequenced sample was peripheral blood, taken in a trial of Ad26.COV2.S vaccine versus placebo. Here the CDR3 DNA reads TGTGCCAGTAGAATATCCAACATGGGAGATGGCTACACCTTC. Protein sequence: CASRISNMGDGYTF.